The clone carrying this T cell receptor beta chain was counted only a few times. Its specificity is not known. In TCRdb, the reads were re-called with MiXCR into one record per CDR3 protein. Among approximately 310,000 distinct CDR3 sequences, around 25% were seen once, and the ten largest hold roughly 15%. This entry is derived from a study of T cell repertoires in cytomegalovirus infection. The CDR3 is 16 amino acids. V was trimmed by 6 bases and J by 0 bases, leaving 15 bases between them. From germline, CDR1 is MDHEN and CDR2 SYDVKM. This specimen was cultured PBMCs, taken from culture after CMV antigen stimulation. The chain uses TRBV28 and TRBJ2-1, with a tentative D call TRBD2 (6 bases). The sequence came from a human donor in good health (CMV status not recorded). Some clones in this sample may be carry-over from other donors' samples. CDR3 sequence (DNA): TGTGCCAGCAGCCCCGCCCTAGCGCACTCCTACAATGAGCAGTTCTTC. Translation gives CASSPALAHSYNEQFF.